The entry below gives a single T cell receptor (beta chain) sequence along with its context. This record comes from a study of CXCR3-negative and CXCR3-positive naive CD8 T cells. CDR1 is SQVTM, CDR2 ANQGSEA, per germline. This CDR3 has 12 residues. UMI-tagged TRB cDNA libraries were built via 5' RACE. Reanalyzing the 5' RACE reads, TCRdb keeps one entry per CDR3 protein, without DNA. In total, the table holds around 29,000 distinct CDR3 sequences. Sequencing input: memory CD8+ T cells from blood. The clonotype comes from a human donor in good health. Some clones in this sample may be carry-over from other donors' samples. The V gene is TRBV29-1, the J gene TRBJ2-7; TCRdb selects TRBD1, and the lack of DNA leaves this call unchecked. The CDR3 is CSARTGAYEQYF.